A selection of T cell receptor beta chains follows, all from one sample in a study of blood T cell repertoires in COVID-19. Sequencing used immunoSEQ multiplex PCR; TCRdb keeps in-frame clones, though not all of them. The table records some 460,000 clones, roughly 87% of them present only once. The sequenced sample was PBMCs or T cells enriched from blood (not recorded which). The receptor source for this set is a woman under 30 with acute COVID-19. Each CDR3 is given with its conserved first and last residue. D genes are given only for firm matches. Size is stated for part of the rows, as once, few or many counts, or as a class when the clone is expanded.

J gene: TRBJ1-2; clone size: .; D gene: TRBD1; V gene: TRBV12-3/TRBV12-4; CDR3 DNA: TGTGCCAGCAGCCTGGGACAGGTTAGGGGCTACACCTTC; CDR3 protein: CASSLGQVRGYTF
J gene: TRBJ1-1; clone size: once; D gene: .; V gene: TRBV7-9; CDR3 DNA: TGTGCCAGCAGCTTAGTATTCCGGGAAGCTTTCTTT; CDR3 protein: CASSLVFREAFF
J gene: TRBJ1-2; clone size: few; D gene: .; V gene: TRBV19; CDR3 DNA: TGTGCCAGTAGCGCCGCTAACTGGGGCTACACCTTC; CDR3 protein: CASSAANWGYTF
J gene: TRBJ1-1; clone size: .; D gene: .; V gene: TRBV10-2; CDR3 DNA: TGCGCCAGCAGTACAGTGTTGAACACTGAAGCTTTCTTT; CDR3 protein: CASSTVLNTEAFF
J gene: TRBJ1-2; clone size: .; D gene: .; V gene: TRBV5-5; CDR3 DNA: TGTGCCAGCAGCTCCGACATGACTAACTATGGCTACACCTTC; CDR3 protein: CASSSDMTNYGYTF
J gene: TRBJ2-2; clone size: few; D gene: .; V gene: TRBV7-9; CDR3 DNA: TGTGCCAGCAGCTTAAGGTATAGGACATTGAACACCGGGGAGCTGTTTTTT; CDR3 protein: CASSLRYRTLNTGELFF
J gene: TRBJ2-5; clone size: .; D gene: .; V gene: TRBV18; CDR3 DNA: TGTGCCAGCTCTCGGGGCGGCGGGATCCAAGAGACCCAGTACTTC; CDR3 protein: CASSRGGGIQETQYF
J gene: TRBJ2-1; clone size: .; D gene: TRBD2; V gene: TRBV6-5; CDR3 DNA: TGTGCCAGCAGTTACACTAGCGGGAGTTACAATGAGCAGTTCTTC; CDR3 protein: CASSYTSGSYNEQFF
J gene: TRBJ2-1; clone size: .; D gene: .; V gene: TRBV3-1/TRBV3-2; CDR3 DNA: TGTGCACAGCCGGTTAGGAAGCAGTTCTTC; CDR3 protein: CAQPVRKQFF
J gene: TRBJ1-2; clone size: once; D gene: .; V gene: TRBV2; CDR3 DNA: TGTGCCAGCCTCGGACAGAAAGTTTATGGCTACACCTTC; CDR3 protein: CASLGQKVYGYTF
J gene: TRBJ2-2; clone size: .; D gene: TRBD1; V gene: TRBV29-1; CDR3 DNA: TGCAGCGTTGAAGATCAGGTCGACAGGGCGAACACCGGGGAGCTGTTTTTT; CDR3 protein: CSVEDQVDRANTGELFF
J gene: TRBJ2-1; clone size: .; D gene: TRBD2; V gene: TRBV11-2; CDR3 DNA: TGTGCCAGCAGCTTTACTAGCGGGAGGGGGTCCTACAATGAGCAGTTCTTC; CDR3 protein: CASSFTSGRGSYNEQFF
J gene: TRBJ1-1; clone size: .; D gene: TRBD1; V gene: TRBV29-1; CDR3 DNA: TGCAGCGTTGTGCCCGCCCGGGACAGTGAAGCTTTCTTT; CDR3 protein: CSVVPARDSEAFF
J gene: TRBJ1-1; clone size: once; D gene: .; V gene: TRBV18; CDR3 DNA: TGTGCCAGCTCACCAGAGGACGCAGGGAGGACTGAAGCTTTCTTT; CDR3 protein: CASSPEDAGRTEAFF
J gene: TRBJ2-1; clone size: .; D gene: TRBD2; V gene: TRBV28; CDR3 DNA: TGTGCCAGCAGTTTATCGCTAGCGGGAGGTAATGAGCAGTTCTTC; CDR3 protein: CASSLSLAGGNEQFF
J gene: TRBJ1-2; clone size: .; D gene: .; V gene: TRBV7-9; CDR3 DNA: TGTGCCAGCAGCCCACCCGACAGCCCTGGCTACACCTTC; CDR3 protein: CASSPPDSPGYTF
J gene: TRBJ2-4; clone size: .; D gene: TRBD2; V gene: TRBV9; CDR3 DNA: TGTGCCAGCAGCGTAGCTTTCGGACTAGCGGAGAGGGATCTAGCCAAAAACATTCAGTACTTC; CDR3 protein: CASSVAFGLAERDLAKNIQYF
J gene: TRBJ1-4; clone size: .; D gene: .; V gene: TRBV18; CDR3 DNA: TGTGCCAGCTCACCGGTCCCAGGAAGGGGACATAATGAAAAACTGTTTTTT; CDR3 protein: CASSPVPGRGHNEKLFF
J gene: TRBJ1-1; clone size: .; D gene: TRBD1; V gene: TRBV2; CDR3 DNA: TGTGCCAGCATACGACAGGGGAACACTGAAGCTTTCTTT; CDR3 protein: CASIRQGNTEAFF
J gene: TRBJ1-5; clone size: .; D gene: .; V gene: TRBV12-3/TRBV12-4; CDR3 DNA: TGTGCCAGCAGTTTTGGGGGCGATCAGCCCCAGCATTTT; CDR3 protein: CASSFGGDQPQHF
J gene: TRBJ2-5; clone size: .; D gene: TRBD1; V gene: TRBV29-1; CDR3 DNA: TGCAGCGTTGAAGACCGGGACAGGGGATCAGAGACCCAGTACTTC; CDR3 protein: CSVEDRDRGSETQYF
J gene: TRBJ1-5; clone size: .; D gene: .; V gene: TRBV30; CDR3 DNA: TGTGCCTGGAATGGGGGGGGGAATCAGCCCCAGCATTTT; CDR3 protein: CAWNGGGNQPQHF
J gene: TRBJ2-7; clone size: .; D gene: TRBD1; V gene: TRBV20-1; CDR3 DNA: TGCAGTGCTAATGACAGGGGGCCCTCCTACGAGCAGTACTTC; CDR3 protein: CSANDRGPSYEQYF
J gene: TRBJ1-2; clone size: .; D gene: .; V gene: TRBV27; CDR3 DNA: TGTGCCAGCAGGTCTCCCTCCGATGGCTACACCTTC; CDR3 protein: CASRSPSDGYTF
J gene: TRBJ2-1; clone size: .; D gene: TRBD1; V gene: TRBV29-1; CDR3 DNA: TGCAGCGTTGAAAGGGACAGATACAATGAGCAGTTCTTC; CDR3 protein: CSVERDRYNEQFF
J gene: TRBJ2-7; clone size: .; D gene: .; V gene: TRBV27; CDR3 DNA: TGTGCCAGCAGTTCCCCCATCGGGGGATACGAGCAGTACTTC; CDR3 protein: CASSSPIGGYEQYF
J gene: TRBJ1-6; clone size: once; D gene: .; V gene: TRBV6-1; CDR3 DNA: TGTGCCAGCAGTGAAAGAGGAAATTCACCCCTCCACTTT; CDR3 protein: CASSERGNSPLHF
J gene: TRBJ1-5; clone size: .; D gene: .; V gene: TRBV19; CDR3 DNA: TGTGCCAGTAGTATTCGGGGGACGGAGAATCAGCCCCAGCATTTT; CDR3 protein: CASSIRGTENQPQHF
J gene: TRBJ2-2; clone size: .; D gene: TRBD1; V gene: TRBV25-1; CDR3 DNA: TGTGCCACCGGGACAGGGGCTGAAACCGGGGAGCTGTTTTTT; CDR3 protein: CATGTGAETGELFF
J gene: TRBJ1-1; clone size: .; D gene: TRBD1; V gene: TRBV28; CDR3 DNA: TGTGCCAGCAGTCCTCAAGGACAGGCGGATGCTGAAGCTTTCTTT; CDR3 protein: CASSPQGQADAEAFF
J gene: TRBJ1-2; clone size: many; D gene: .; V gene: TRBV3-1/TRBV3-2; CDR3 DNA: TGTGCCAGCAGCCTCCGGGGTGCAGGAAACTATGGCTACACCTTC; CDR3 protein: CASSLRGAGNYGYTF
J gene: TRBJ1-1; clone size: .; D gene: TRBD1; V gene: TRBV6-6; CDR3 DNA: TGTGCCGGGGGGACAGGGGAAGGAACTGAAGCTTTCTTT; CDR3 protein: CAGGTGEGTEAFF
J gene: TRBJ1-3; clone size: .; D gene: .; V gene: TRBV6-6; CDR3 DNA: TGTGCCAGCAGGCCCGAGGGGGTGTACACCATATATTTT; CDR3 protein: CASRPEGVYTIYF
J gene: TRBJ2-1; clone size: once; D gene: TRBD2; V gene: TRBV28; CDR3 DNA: TGTGCCAGCAGTCCGGGACTAGCGGGAACCAATGAGCAGTTCTTC; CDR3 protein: CASSPGLAGTNEQFF
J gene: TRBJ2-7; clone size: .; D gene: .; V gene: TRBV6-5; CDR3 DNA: TGTGCCAGCAGTTTATTGGGGCAGGGGGGTTCGTACGAGCAGTACTTC; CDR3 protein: CASSLLGQGGSYEQYF
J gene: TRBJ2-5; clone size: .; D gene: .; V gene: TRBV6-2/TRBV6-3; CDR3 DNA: TGTGCCAGCGGCCACAGAGTGAAAGAGACCCAGTACTTC; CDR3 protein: CASGHRVKETQYF
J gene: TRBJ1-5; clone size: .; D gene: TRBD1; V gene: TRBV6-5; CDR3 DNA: TGTGCCATCCAGACAGGGAGTGATCAGCCCCAGCATTTT; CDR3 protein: CAIQTGSDQPQHF
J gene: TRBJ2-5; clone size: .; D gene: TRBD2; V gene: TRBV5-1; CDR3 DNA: TGCGCCAGCAGCTTTTTAGGACTAGCGGGAAACCGTAGCCAAGAGACCCAGTACTTC; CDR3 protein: CASSFLGLAGNRSQETQYF
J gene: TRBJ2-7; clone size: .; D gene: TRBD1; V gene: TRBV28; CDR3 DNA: TGTGCCAGCAGCCCGGACAGGGGCGTCGCGGGACTCGAGCAGTACTTC; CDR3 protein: CASSPDRGVAGLEQYF
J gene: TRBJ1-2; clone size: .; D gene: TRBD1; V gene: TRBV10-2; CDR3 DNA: TGCGCCAGCAGTGAGTCAAGGGGGCGAATTGGCTACACCTTC; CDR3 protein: CASSESRGRIGYTF
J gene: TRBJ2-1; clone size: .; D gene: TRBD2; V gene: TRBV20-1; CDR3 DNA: TGCAGTGCCTATCGGCGGGAGAATCCGTTCTTC; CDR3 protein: CSAYRRENPFF
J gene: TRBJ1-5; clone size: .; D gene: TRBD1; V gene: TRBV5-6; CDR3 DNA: TGTGCCAGCAGCCTAAGGGGGCGGCCCCAGCATTTT; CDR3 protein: CASSLRGRPQHF
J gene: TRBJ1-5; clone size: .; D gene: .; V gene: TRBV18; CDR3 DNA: TGTGCCAGCTCTCAGCAGGACTCCGGGTATCAGCCCCAGCATTTT; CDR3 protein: CASSQQDSGYQPQHF
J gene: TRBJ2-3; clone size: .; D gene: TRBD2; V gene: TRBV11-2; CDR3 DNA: TGTGCCAGCAGCTTGTGGTCTGCGGGGGGGCCGGGGGATACGCAGTATTTT; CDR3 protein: CASSLWSAGGPGDTQYF
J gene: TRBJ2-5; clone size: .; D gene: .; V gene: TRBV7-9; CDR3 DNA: TGTGCCAGCAGCCCCAGAGGTGGAGAGACCCAGTACTTC; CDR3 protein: CASSPRGGETQYF
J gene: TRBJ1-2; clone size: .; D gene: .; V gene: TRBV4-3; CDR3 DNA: TGCGCCAGCAGCCTCGACGAGGTAGCCTATGGCTACACCTTC; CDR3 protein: CASSLDEVAYGYTF